These T cell receptor beta chains were read from a single sample in a study of shared clonotypes between healthy human individuals. The assay was immunoSEQ multiplex PCR, and TCRdb's table has in-frame clones only and misses some. The sample consists of 2,500,000 or so clones, 92% of them appearing once. The specimen sequenced was naive CD4+ T cells from PBMCs. Receptors originate from a man between 18 and 35 years old in good health. Some clones in this sample may be carry-over from other donors' samples. CDR3s include the opening cysteine and the closing phenylalanine or tryptophan. Each record gives: CDR3 DNA, CDR3 protein, J gene, D gene, V gene, clone size. The D gene is left open where the match is weak. A row's size may be missing; if present it is once, few, many or a size class.

CDR3nt: TGTGCCAGCAGCTCAATAGCGGGACGACTCTACGAGCAGTACTTC
CDR3aa: CASSSIAGRLYEQYF
j_gene: TRBJ2-7
d_gene: TRBD2
v_gene: TRBV7-9
abundance: .

CDR3nt: TGTGCCAGCAGTTCGTTAGCGGGCGGGGGGGATGAGCAGTTCTTC
CDR3aa: CASSSLAGGGDEQFF
j_gene: TRBJ2-1
d_gene: TRBD2
v_gene: TRBV28
abundance: .

CDR3nt: TGTGCCATCAGTGAACTTAGCGGGGGTCACAATGAGCAGTTCTTC
CDR3aa: CAISELSGGHNEQFF
j_gene: TRBJ2-1
d_gene: TRBD2
v_gene: TRBV10-3
abundance: .

CDR3nt: TGTGCCAGCCTAGAGAACAGGGCCTACAGGAACACTGAAGCTTTCTTT
CDR3aa: CASLENRAYRNTEAFF
j_gene: TRBJ1-1
d_gene: .
v_gene: TRBV28
abundance: .

CDR3nt: TGCAGCGTTTACGGACTAGGGGGGAGACAAGAGACCCAGTACTTC
CDR3aa: CSVYGLGGRQETQYF
j_gene: TRBJ2-5
d_gene: .
v_gene: TRBV29-1
abundance: .

CDR3nt: TGTGCCAGCGGAGTTTATCGTCTCCGGGACGCCACAGATACGCAGTATTTT
CDR3aa: CASGVYRLRDATDTQYF
j_gene: TRBJ2-3
d_gene: .
v_gene: TRBV28
abundance: .

CDR3nt: TGTGCCAGCAGTGCCCCGGACAGGGTAATCTACGAGCAGTACTTC
CDR3aa: CASSAPDRVIYEQYF
j_gene: TRBJ2-7
d_gene: TRBD1
v_gene: TRBV6-1
abundance: .

CDR3nt: TGTGCCAGCAGTTTTATCGGGAGGGCTGAAGCTTTCTTT
CDR3aa: CASSFIGRAEAFF
j_gene: TRBJ1-1
d_gene: .
v_gene: TRBV27
abundance: few

CDR3nt: TGTGCCAGCAGCCAAGGTGGCGGGAGGGACTACAATGAGCAGTTCTTC
CDR3aa: CASSQGGGRDYNEQFF
j_gene: TRBJ2-1
d_gene: TRBD2
v_gene: TRBV11-3
abundance: .

CDR3nt: TGTGCCACCAGCAGAGATAGCAGGGACCAAGAGACCCAGTACTTC
CDR3aa: CATSRDSRDQETQYF
j_gene: TRBJ2-5
d_gene: .
v_gene: TRBV15
abundance: once

CDR3nt: TGCGCCAGCAGCCAAGAGTCTGGGGGCTTCAATAATTCACCCCTCCACTTT
CDR3aa: CASSQESGGFNNSPLHF
j_gene: TRBJ1-6
d_gene: .
v_gene: TRBV4-3
abundance: once

CDR3nt: TGTGCCAGCAGTTTCGGGGCACCGGCTAACTATGGCTACACCTTC
CDR3aa: CASSFGAPANYGYTF
j_gene: TRBJ1-2
d_gene: .
v_gene: TRBV28
abundance: .

CDR3nt: TGTGCCAGCAGCCCTGGTTGGCGTAGCACAGATACGCAGTATTTT
CDR3aa: CASSPGWRSTDTQYF
j_gene: TRBJ2-3
d_gene: .
v_gene: TRBV7-2
abundance: .

CDR3nt: TGTGCCAGCAGTCGACAGGGCCCCGGGGAGCTGTTTTTT
CDR3aa: CASSRQGPGELFF
j_gene: TRBJ2-2
d_gene: TRBD1
v_gene: TRBV27
abundance: .

CDR3nt: TGTGCCAGGACTAGGGACAGGGTCTACGAGCAGTACTTC
CDR3aa: CARTRDRVYEQYF
j_gene: TRBJ2-7
d_gene: TRBD1
v_gene: TRBV6-4
abundance: .

CDR3nt: TGTGCCATCAGTAACGCCGGGACAGGGGCCGTAGATACGCAGTATTTT
CDR3aa: CAISNAGTGAVDTQYF
j_gene: TRBJ2-3
d_gene: TRBD1
v_gene: TRBV10-3
abundance: .

CDR3nt: TGTGCCAGTTCGACGGCGACTAACTATGGCTACACCTTC
CDR3aa: CASSTATNYGYTF
j_gene: TRBJ1-2
d_gene: .
v_gene: TRBV28
abundance: .

CDR3nt: TGTGCCAGCAGCTTAGCGTCAACAACTAATGAAAAACTGTTTTTT
CDR3aa: CASSLASTTNEKLFF
j_gene: TRBJ1-4
d_gene: .
v_gene: TRBV7-2
abundance: .

CDR3nt: TGTGCCAGCAGCCGAGGGGTGAGCTCCTACAATGAGCAGTTCTTC
CDR3aa: CASSRGVSSYNEQFF
j_gene: TRBJ2-1
d_gene: .
v_gene: TRBV11-2
abundance: .

CDR3nt: TGTGCCACCAGCGGAAAAACCCGACCGAATCAGCCCCAGCATTTT
CDR3aa: CATSGKTRPNQPQHF
j_gene: TRBJ1-5
d_gene: .
v_gene: TRBV15
abundance: .

CDR3nt: TGTGCCAGCAGAATGAGGTTCGTCGGCGAGCAGTACTTC
CDR3aa: CASRMRFVGEQYF
j_gene: TRBJ2-7
d_gene: .
v_gene: TRBV27
abundance: .

CDR3nt: TGTGCCAGCAGTTCGACAGTCTCTGGAAACACCATATATTTT
CDR3aa: CASSSTVSGNTIYF
j_gene: TRBJ1-3
d_gene: .
v_gene: TRBV28
abundance: .

CDR3nt: TGTGCCAGCAGTTTATCTATCATAGGGAACACTGAAGCTTTCTTT
CDR3aa: CASSLSIIGNTEAFF
j_gene: TRBJ1-1
d_gene: .
v_gene: TRBV27
abundance: .

CDR3nt: TGTGCCACCAGCAAATCGACAGGGGAATTGCGGGGTCAGCCCCAGCATTTT
CDR3aa: CATSKSTGELRGQPQHF
j_gene: TRBJ1-5
d_gene: TRBD1
v_gene: TRBV15
abundance: once

CDR3nt: TGTGCCAGCAGCGGGGCTAGTTCCTACGAGCAGTACTTC
CDR3aa: CASSGASSYEQYF
j_gene: TRBJ2-7
d_gene: .
v_gene: TRBV9
abundance: .

CDR3nt: TGTGCCAGCAGCCCTGGGGAACGGCGGACTGAAGCTTTCTTT
CDR3aa: CASSPGERRTEAFF
j_gene: TRBJ1-1
d_gene: .
v_gene: TRBV5-8
abundance: once

CDR3nt: TGCGCCAGCAGCCAATCCCCCTCCGGGACAGGGTTCTACGAGCAGTACTTC
CDR3aa: CASSQSPSGTGFYEQYF
j_gene: TRBJ2-7
d_gene: TRBD1
v_gene: TRBV5-1
abundance: .

CDR3nt: TGCGCAGTAGGACGGACGCAGTATTTT
CDR3aa: CAVGRTQYF
j_gene: TRBJ2-3
d_gene: .
v_gene: TRBV6-1
abundance: .

CDR3nt: TGCGCCAGCAGCTTGAGAGGTAACTCTGGAAACACCATATATTTT
CDR3aa: CASSLRGNSGNTIYF
j_gene: TRBJ1-3
d_gene: .
v_gene: TRBV5-1
abundance: once

CDR3nt: TGCGCCAGCAGTCCTCTAGCGGGAGGGCCCGGGGAGCTGTTTTTT
CDR3aa: CASSPLAGGPGELFF
j_gene: TRBJ2-2
d_gene: TRBD2
v_gene: TRBV5-1
abundance: .

CDR3nt: TGTGCCATCAGGGACCTAGCGGGAGCTTCCTACGAGCAGTACTTC
CDR3aa: CAIRDLAGASYEQYF
j_gene: TRBJ2-7
d_gene: TRBD2
v_gene: TRBV10-3
abundance: .

CDR3nt: TGTGCCAGCAGTTTACAGGGAGGGCAGTACTTC
CDR3aa: CASSLQGGQYF
j_gene: TRBJ2-7
d_gene: .
v_gene: TRBV28
abundance: .

CDR3nt: TGTGCCAGCAGTTTCGGACCCGGGGAGAATGAGCAGTTCTTC
CDR3aa: CASSFGPGENEQFF
j_gene: TRBJ2-1
d_gene: .
v_gene: TRBV28
abundance: .

CDR3nt: TGTGCCAGCAGCCGCATGGGTAGCTACGAGCAGTACTTC
CDR3aa: CASSRMGSYEQYF
j_gene: TRBJ2-7
d_gene: .
v_gene: TRBV6-5
abundance: .

CDR3nt: TGCGCCAGCAGCCAAGATGGAAACAGCAATCAGCCCCAGCATTTT
CDR3aa: CASSQDGNSNQPQHF
j_gene: TRBJ1-5
d_gene: .
v_gene: TRBV4-1
abundance: .

CDR3nt: TGCGCCAGCAGCCGGGAACCGGCAGATACGCAGTATTTT
CDR3aa: CASSREPADTQYF
j_gene: TRBJ2-3
d_gene: .
v_gene: TRBV5-1
abundance: once

CDR3nt: TGTGCCAGCAGCCTCGACGGCAATCAGCCCCAGCATTTT
CDR3aa: CASSLDGNQPQHF
j_gene: TRBJ1-5
d_gene: .
v_gene: TRBV28
abundance: .

CDR3nt: TGCGCCAGCAGTGCGGGTCGAGCCGGGACCGAAATTTACGAGCAGTACTTC
CDR3aa: CASSAGRAGTEIYEQYF
j_gene: TRBJ2-7
d_gene: .
v_gene: TRBV10-1
abundance: .

CDR3nt: TGTGCCAGCAGCTTAGCCCGCGAGCAGTACTTC
CDR3aa: CASSLAREQYF
j_gene: TRBJ2-7
d_gene: .
v_gene: TRBV7-2
abundance: .

CDR3nt: TGTGCCAGCAGCCCCGGACAGGGGAGTCGCCAGCCCCAGCATTTT
CDR3aa: CASSPGQGSRQPQHF
j_gene: TRBJ1-5
d_gene: TRBD1
v_gene: TRBV7-2
abundance: .

CDR3nt: TGTGCCAGCAGCCCGCCGGGCCTGGGGACCCAGTACTTC
CDR3aa: CASSPPGLGTQYF
j_gene: TRBJ2-5
d_gene: .
v_gene: TRBV6-5
abundance: .

CDR3nt: TGTGCCAGCACCAGCGGGGAAGGGTACAATGAGCAGTTCTTC
CDR3aa: CASTSGEGYNEQFF
j_gene: TRBJ2-1
d_gene: TRBD2
v_gene: TRBV2
abundance: .